This T cell receptor beta chain came from a study of tumor and adjacent non-tumor tissue in lung cancer. Findings and limits, study-wide: Higher tumor TCR diversity was associated with shorter survival.

As concerns this clonotype: Its antigen is not known. At one end the junction does not follow the germline gene, possibly because of a read error.

TCRbeta libraries were built with three rounds of nested PCR, modified from ARM-PCR. TCRdb used MiXCR to reprocess the multiplex PCR reads, holding one entry per CDR3 protein. Of about 120,000 distinct CDR3 sequences listed, around 82% are singletons. This sample's RNA came from whole unsorted tissue. The CDR3 sequence is 15 residues long. Germline V gene data show CDR1 as LGHNA and CDR2 as YNFKEQ. The TCR sequence derives from a man between 65 and 80 years old with non-small cell lung cancer. The genes are TRBV4-2 and TRBJ2-1; 13 nucleotides match TRBD2. Sequenced input: lung tumor tissue. This chain's CDR3 is CACSSGTSGAQEQFF. The CDR3 DNA reads as TGTGCCTGCAGCTCGGGGACTAGCGGGGCACAAGAGCAGTTCTTC.